Shown below are 5 T cell receptor beta chains from a single sample sequenced in a study of blood T cell repertoires in COVID-19. Profiled with immunoSEQ multiplex PCR; TCRdb holds only in-frame clones, not every one. The sample gives roughly 300,000 clones, 65% to 90% of which show up once; around 9.3% is in the top ten. Specimen: PBMCs or T cells enriched from blood (not recorded which). These receptors originate from a woman aged 18 to 35 who had recovered from COVID-19.

This clone was observed once. J is TRBJ2-6 and V is TRBV7-8; tentative D call: TRBD1 (6 bases). Per germline, CDR1 SGHVS and CDR2 FQNEAQ. The CDR3 is 16 residues long. V lost 5 bases, J lost 4 bases, and 15 bases lay in between. CDR3 sequence reads: CASSRLTGPGANVLTF. Written as DNA, the CDR3 is TGTGCCAGCAGCCGGCTCACAGGGCCCGGGGCCAACGTCCTGACTTTC.

V gene TRBV10-3 combines with J gene TRBJ1-1; 7 nucleotides agree with TRBD1. CDR1 and CDR2 (germline): ENHRY, SYGVKD. Germline trimming cut 5 bases from V and 1 base from J; bases unmatched to any gene: 4. This CDR3 comprises 14 residues. The CDR3 bases are TGTGCCATCAGTCACAGACAGGGGAACACTGAAGCTTTCTTT. It translates to CAISHRQGNTEAFF.

This chain uses TRBV11-2 with TRBJ2-1, with 10 bases lining up with TRBD2. CDR1 and CDR2 (germline): SGHAT, FQNNGV. This CDR3 comprises 17 residues. V lost 3 bases, J lost 7 bases, and 12 bases stayed unmatched. CDR3 in DNA: TGTGCCAGCAGCTTCCTCCGGCTAGCGGGAGTGCGGAATGAGCAGTTCTTC. Translated: CASSFLRLAGVRNEQFF.

The sample holds a few counts of this clone. V is TRBV18 and J is TRBJ1-6, with D possibly TRBD1 on 5 matching bases. V gave up 5 bases and J gave up 10 bases, with 15 bases separating them. The CDR3 runs 14 residues. Looked up from germline, CDR1 is KGHSH and CDR2 is LQKENI. The CDR3 loop is CASSRGSDGSPLHF. The CDR3 DNA is TGTGCCAGCTCAAGGGGATCGGACGGCTCACCCCTCCACTTT.

The chain is built from TRBV12-5 and TRBJ1-3; 8 bases fit TRBD1. This CDR3 spans 17 amino acids. Germline CDR1 LGHNT, CDR2 FRNRAP. With 4 bases clipped from V and 0 bases from J, the junction kept 8 bases outside the gene matches. CDR3 bases: TGTGCTAGTGGTTCCCTCAGGGGGCGAAGCTCTGGAAACACCATATATTTT. This translates into CASGSLRGRSSGNTIYF.